A single sample is the source of the 19 T cell receptor beta chains below, sequenced in a study of T cells in tumors after PD-1 blockade. Some clones are missing from TCRdb's copy, which holds only in-frame ones; the method was immunoSEQ multiplex PCR. The sample shows some 14,000 clones, around two thirds of them seen only once. Source: tumor tissue, taken after anti-PD-1 treatment. The receptors come from a human donor with cutaneous squamous cell carcinoma.

J is TRBJ2-4 and V is TRBV7-2; D remains ambiguous. Between the trimmed V and J ends, which lost 1 base and 0 bases, there was a span of 7 bases. The CDR3 covers 15 residues. CDR1 SGHTA and CDR2 FQGNSA come from the germline V gene. The CDR3 sequence: CASSLGGLAKNIQYF. As DNA, the CDR3 is TGTGCCAGCAGCTTAGGAGGTCTAGCCAAAAACATTCAGTACTTC.

The chain carries TRBV9 and TRBJ1-3; D unclear. Trimming removed 0 bases from V and 9 bases from J, with 7 bases in between. The CDR3 has 12 amino acids. Germline CDR1 SGDLS, CDR2 YYNGEE. CDR3: CASSVVGSTIYF. The CDR3 nucleotides are TGTGCCAGCAGCGTAGTCGGGAGCACCATATATTTT.

This rearrangement joins TRBV6-1 to TRBJ2-3; 8 bases are a match to TRBD1. V shed 2 bases and J 7 bases; nucleotides not matched to a gene: 11. Germline CDR1 is MNHNS and CDR2 is SASEGT. The CDR3 loop spans 16 amino acids. The CDR3 is CASSESVGQGANTQYF. The CDR3 DNA is TGTGCCAGCAGTGAATCTGTCGGACAGGGCGCTAATACGCAGTATTTT.

V usage is TRBV7-5 and J usage is TRBJ2-3; the table's D call, TRBD2, has no DNA check behind it. TRBV7-5 is given as a pseudogene. This CDR3 has 16 amino acids. Here the CDR3 DNA reads TGTGCCAGAAGCCCTGGGACTAGCGGTAGCACAGATACGCAGTATTTT. It encodes CARSPGTSGSTDTQYF.

The chain employs TRBV10-3 and TRBJ2-7; 7 bases are a match to TRBD1. V dropped 4 bases and J dropped 3; count of bases not matched to a gene: 0. Per germline, CDR1 ENHRY and CDR2 SYGVKD. The length of the CDR3 is 12 residues. The CDR3 nucleotides read TGTGCCATCAGTGGACAGGGCTACGAGCAGTACTTC. Translation gives CAISGQGYEQYF.

V and J are TRBV27 and TRBJ1-1, with 7 bases aligning to TRBD1. The CDR3 contains 14 residues. The V segment lost 6 bases and the J segment 1 base; nucleotides outside the gene matches: 5. Germline CDR1 is MNHEY and CDR2 is SMNVEV (reference sequence). The DNA of the CDR3 is TGTGCCAGCAGATATAGACAGGGGAACACTGAAGCTTTCTTT. The encoded protein is CASRYRQGNTEAFF.

The chain links TRBV3-1 (or the pseudogene TRBV3-2) to TRBJ1-6, with no clear D. The germline CDR1 and CDR2 sequences are LGHDT and YNNKEL (reference sequence). Trimming pared 0 bases from V and 14 bases from J, leaving 20 bases between. The CDR3 has 16 residues. CDR3 bases: TGTGCCAGCAGCCAAGATCGGGGAAAAGGGCCCTCGGCCCTCCACTTT. Amino acids: CASSQDRGKGPSALHF.

J is TRBJ2-7 and V is TRBV5-4, with TRBD2 as a possible D gene (7 bases). The V gene lost 5 bases and the J gene lost 2 bases, with 17 bases spanning the gap. Per germline, CDR1 SGHNT and CDR2 YYREEE (reference sequence). The CDR3 runs 15 residues. The CDR3 DNA is TGTGCCAGCAGGCCGGCGGGGGCGGGGACCTACGAGCAGTACTTC. Its protein product is CASRPAGAGTYEQYF.

V and J are TRBV30 and TRBJ2-7, with D perhaps matching TRBD1 (6 bases). V lost 4 bases to trimming and J lost 3 bases, with 13 bases between them. The CDR3 has 13 amino acids. CDR1 and CDR2 from the germline V gene are GTSNPN and SVGIG (reference sequence). The chain's CDR3 is CAWTRGPSYEQYF. CDR3 nucleotide sequence: TGTGCCTGGACCAGGGGACCGAGCTACGAGCAGTACTTC.

The chain combines TRBV19 with TRBJ2-7, with D perhaps being TRBD1 or TRBD2 (5 bases each). CDR3 size: 17 residues. V was pared by 4 bases and J by 2 bases, with 21 bases between. Germline V gene data show CDR1 as LNHDA and CDR2 as SQIVND (reference sequence). The CDR3 nucleotides read TGTGCCAGTAGTACTAAATCCCTCTCAGGGACGACCTACGAGCAGTACTTC. Translating gives CASSTKSLSGTTYEQYF.

This clone was seen more than once but under ten times. This sample includes further DNA sequences coding for the same CDR3. This rearrangement joins TRBV4-3 to TRBJ2-5; TRBD1 might be the D (5 bases). Germline loops: CDR1 LGHNA, CDR2 YSLEER. V was trimmed by 0 bases and J by 4 bases, leaving 9 bases between them. The CDR3 sequence is 14 residues long. CDR3 protein: CASSQDRVRETQYF. CDR3 sequence (DNA): TGCGCCAGCAGCCAAGACAGGGTCAGAGAGACCCAGTACTTC.

CDR3 in amino acids: CASSLRTFDKLTYEQYF. CDR3 in DNA: TGTGCCAGCAGCTTAAGAACGTTCGATAAGTTGACCTACGAGCAGTACTTC. This rearrangement joins TRBV5-8 to TRBJ2-7; D unclear. V gave up 2 bases and J gave up 2 bases, with 20 bases separating them. The CDR3 length is 17 residues. The V gene's germline CDR1 is SGHTS and CDR2 YDEGEE. The full variable domain, with the rest looked up from reference TRBV5-8 and TRBJ2-7, is EAGVTQSPTHLIKTRGQQATLRCSPISGHTSVYWYQQALGLGLQFLLWYDEGEERNRGNFPPRFSGRQFPNYSSELNVNALELEDSALYLCASSLRTFDKLTYEQYFGPGTRLTVT.

V usage is TRBV5-1 and J usage is TRBJ1-6; D uncertain. The V end lost 0 bases, the J end lost 7 bases, and 8 bases lay between the germline ends. The CDR3 totals 14 residues. CDR1 is SGHRS, CDR2 YFSETQ, per germline. Written as DNA, the CDR3 is TGCGCCAGCAGCTTGGACACCGTAAATTCACCCCTCCACTTT. As protein: CASSLDTVNSPLHF.

V is TRBV7-3 and J is TRBJ2-3; D call uncertain. Germline V gives CDR1 SGHTA, CDR2 FQGTGA. Trimming shortened V by 4 bases and J by 4 bases, and 9 bases separated the two germline ends. The CDR3 spans 13 residues. CDR3 protein: CASSSQPADTQYF. CDR3 bases: TGTGCCAGCAGCTCACAGCCGGCAGATACGCAGTATTTT.

This chain joins TRBV7-9 and TRBJ2-2; the match to TRBD1 covers 7 bases. Unmatched junction bases numbered 5, after V lost 5 bases and J lost 2 bases. Per the germline V gene, CDR1 is SEHNR and CDR2 is FQNEAQ (reference sequence). The CDR3 loop spans 15 amino acids. CDR3 protein: CASSLGTVNTGELFF. The CDR3 DNA is TGTGCCAGCAGCCTGGGGACAGTCAACACCGGGGAGCTGTTTTTT.

V is TRBV30 and J is TRBJ2-3; 9 bases fit TRBD2. With 3 bases clipped from V and 8 bases from J, the junction kept 15 bases outside the gene matches. This CDR3 has 16 amino acids. Germline V CDR1 and CDR2: GTSNPN, SVGIG (reference sequence). DNA for the CDR3: TGTGCCTGGAGCCCGCGGGGGGGGCCGGGGGGGGTTACGCAGTATTTT. Residues: CAWSPRGGPGGVTQYF.

CDR3 coding DNA: TGTGCCAGCAGCGTAGGGCTAGCGGGGGCCATTGAGCAGTTCTTC. This gives the protein CASSVGLAGAIEQFF. This chain connects TRBV9 to TRBJ2-1, with 10 bases matching TRBD2. Losses at the gene ends were 0 bases for V and 9 bases for J; bases not matched to a gene: 6. In germline, CDR1 is SGDLS, CDR2 YYNGEE. The CDR3 spans 15 residues. Using reference TRBV9 and TRBJ2-1 for the parts outside the CDR3, the full variable domain is DSGVTQTPKHLITATGQRVTLRCSPRSGDLSVYWYQQSLDQGLQFLIQYYNGEERAKGNILERFSAQQFPDLHSELNLSSLELGDSALYFCASSVGLAGAIEQFFGPGTRLTVL.

The rearrangement joins TRBV27 to TRBJ1-2; D call uncertain. Trimming removed 7 bases at V and 5 bases at J, with 20 bases between. Germline V lookup: CDR1 MNHEY, CDR2 SMNVEV (reference sequence). The CDR3 has 15 residues. The CDR3 DNA follows: TGTGCCAGCACCCGGGCTGGGTTGGGGTCTTATGGCTACACCTTC. Translating it yields CASTRAGLGSYGYTF.

CDR3 residues: CASSQETGGYNQPQHF. DNA of the CDR3: TGTGCCAGCAGCCAAGAGACAGGGGGCTACAATCAGCCCCAGCATTTT. The V call is TRBV3-1 (or the pseudogene TRBV3-2), the J call TRBJ1-5, with 10 bases aligning to TRBD1. Unmatched junction bases numbered 2, after V lost 0 bases and J lost 3 bases. There are 16 residues in the CDR3. Germline assignment: CDR1 LGHDT and CDR2 YNNKEL (reference sequence).